Listed below are T cell receptor beta chains from one sample, sequenced in a study of cytomegalovirus exposure and HLA in healthy donors. TCRdb keeps only in-frame clones here, not all; method: immunoSEQ multiplex PCR. The sample shows around 130,000 clones, roughly 91% of them seen only once. The sample comprised PBMCs. The receptor source for this set is a man younger than 40 in good health and CMV-seronegative. CDR3s include the opening cysteine and the closing phenylalanine or tryptophan. A D gene is named only where the DNA matches it firmly. Size values are once, few and many counts, or a class for expanded clones, and some rows have none.

length: 17; V: TRBV5-4; D: NA; size: NA; J: TRBJ2-1; CDR3: CASSSPITEYSYNEQFF; DNA: TGTGCCAGCAGCTCCCCTATAACAGAATACTCCTACAATGAGCAGTTCTTC
length: 15; V: TRBV4-1; D: NA; size: NA; J: TRBJ2-1; CDR3: CASSQEPGVLNEQFF; DNA: TGCGCCAGCAGCCAAGAACCGGGGGTTCTGAATGAGCAGTTCTTC
length: 14; V: TRBV6-4; D: NA; size: medium-sized; J: TRBJ2-2; CDR3: CASSDGTNTGELFF; DNA: TGTGCCAGCAGTGACGGGACTAACACCGGGGAGCTGTTTTTT
length: 13; V: TRBV2; D: NA; size: NA; J: TRBJ1-5; CDR3: CASSYAEGQPQHF; DNA: TGTGCCAGCAGTTACGCTGAGGGTCAGCCCCAGCATTTT
length: 13; V: TRBV6-1; D: NA; size: NA; J: TRBJ2-7; CDR3: CASSEVRGSEQYF; DNA: TGTGCCAGCAGTGAAGTTAGGGGAAGCGAGCAGTACTTC
length: 13; V: TRBV6-6; D: NA; size: NA; J: TRBJ1-1; CDR3: CASLDRVGFEAFF; DNA: TGTGCCAGCCTCGACAGAGTTGGCTTTGAAGCTTTCTTT
length: 13; V: TRBV7-9; D: TRBD2; size: NA; J: TRBJ2-2; CDR3: CASRLASSGELFF; DNA: TGTGCCAGCAGACTAGCGTCTTCCGGGGAGCTGTTTTTT
length: 15; V: TRBV11-2; D: TRBD2; size: NA; J: TRBJ2-7; CDR3: CASSLNGGSFNEQYF; DNA: TGTGCCAGCAGCTTAAACGGGGGGTCTTTCAACGAGCAGTACTTC
length: 14; V: TRBV7-9; D: NA; size: NA; J: TRBJ1-1; CDR3: CASKTVGVRTEAFF; DNA: TGTGCCAGTAAAACCGTCGGGGTGCGGACTGAAGCTTTCTTT
length: 15; V: TRBV10-3; D: TRBD2; size: NA; J: TRBJ2-1; CDR3: CAIKPAGYRGNEQFF; DNA: TGTGCCATCAAACCAGCGGGGTATAGAGGCAATGAGCAGTTCTTC
length: 12; V: TRBV5-4; D: NA; size: NA; J: TRBJ1-2; CDR3: CASSYDQYGYTF; DNA: TGTGCCAGCAGTTATGATCAGTATGGCTACACCTTC
length: 15; V: TRBV7-2; D: NA; size: NA; J: TRBJ1-5; CDR3: CASSSWAGSNQPQHF; DNA: TGTGCCAGCAGCTCATGGGCGGGTAGCAATCAGCCCCAGCATTTT
length: 13; V: TRBV4-1; D: NA; size: NA; J: TRBJ2-5; CDR3: CASSQQGWETQYF; DNA: TGCGCCAGCAGCCAACAGGGGTGGGAGACCCAGTACTTC
length: 16; V: TRBV2; D: NA; size: NA; J: TRBJ2-5; CDR3: CASSEWGDGEEETQYF; DNA: TGTGCCAGCAGTGAATGGGGGGACGGAGAGGAAGAGACCCAGTACTTC
length: 14; V: TRBV6-5; D: NA; size: once; J: TRBJ1-4; CDR3: CASSRGQSNEKLFF; DNA: TGTGCCAGCAGTCGCGGACAGTCGAATGAAAAACTGTTTTTT